This is a list of T cell receptor beta chains from one sample in a study of control samples from healthy donors and cancer patients. Here immunoSEQ multiplex PCR was the method, and the copy in TCRdb shows in-frame clones only, minus some. The sample records about 60,000 clones, approximately 94% being singletons. Source material: blood. Receptors originate from a woman aged 18-35 years in good health. CDR3s include the opening cysteine and the closing phenylalanine or tryptophan. D genes are given only for firm matches. Clone size is not always given. Where it is, it says once, few, many or a class for expanded clones.

>-|TRBV11-2|TRBJ1-1|-
TGTGCCAGCAGCTCCCCAGACAGCACTGAAGCTTTCTTT
CASSSPDSTEAFF
>-|TRBV6-5|TRBJ2-7|-
TGTGCCAGCAGTCGACATAACTACGAGCAGTACTTC
CASSRHNYEQYF
>TRBD1|TRBV6-5|TRBJ2-7|medium-sized
TGTGCCACCGAGGCCGGGACAGGAGTCTACGAGCAGTACTTC
CATEAGTGVYEQYF
>TRBD2|TRBV19|TRBJ2-3|-
TGTGCCAGTAGTGTTCCTTCACGGGGACTAAGCACAGATACGCAGTATTTT
CASSVPSRGLSTDTQYF
>-|TRBV2|TRBJ1-2|-
TGTGCCAGCAGTGAACAGAGAGGCTACACCTTC
CASSEQRGYTF
>TRBD1|TRBV28|TRBJ1-4|once
TGTGCCAGCAGCTCGATAAACCAGGGGGCAACTAATGAAAAACTGTTTTTT
CASSSINQGATNEKLFF
>-|TRBV28|TRBJ1-1|-
TGTGCCAGCAGTTTGGGAACCCGGAACACTGAAGCTTTCTTT
CASSLGTRNTEAFF
>-|TRBV6-5|TRBJ2-6|-
TGTGCCAGCAGTTACTCGGTAGGGTCTGGGGCCAACGTCCTGACTTTC
CASSYSVGSGANVLTF
>-|TRBV11-3|TRBJ2-3|-
TGTGCCAGCAGCCAAGACAGATTTCAGAAAGATACGCAGTATTTT
CASSQDRFQKDTQYF
>-|TRBV28|TRBJ2-5|-
TGTGCCAGCAGCTACCAAGAGACCCAGTACTTC
CASSYQETQYF
>-|TRBV27|TRBJ2-1|-
TGTGCCAGCAGTTTAGGGAGTTCCTACAATGAGCAGTTCTTC
CASSLGSSYNEQFF